The clone carrying this TCR beta chain has only one observation. Method: immunoSEQ multiplex PCR; TCRdb's copy keeps in-frame clones and lacks some. The table has roughly 59,000 clones, 90% to 95% seen once. The ends lost 4 bases at V and 6 bases at J; junction bases unmatched: 11. Germline V gene lookup returns CDR1 GTSNPN and CDR2 SVGIG (reference sequence). The CDR3 sequence is 16 residues long. The data were taken from a study of T cell changes during pregnancy in multiple sclerosis. The rearrangement joins TRBV30 to TRBJ2-3; 12 bases agree with TRBD2. This clonotype was obtained from a female donor with multiple sclerosis, enrolled in a pregnancy study. Specimen: CD4+ T cells from peripheral blood mononuclear cells, collected before pregnancy. The CDR3 reads CAWTKKTSGSFDTQYF. In DNA form, the CDR3 reads TGTGCCTGGACTAAAAAGACTAGCGGGAGTTTTGATACGCAGTATTTT.